This T cell receptor beta chain was captured by sequencing in a study of graft-versus-host responses after intestinal transplantation. Study details: Multivisceral, liver-intestinal, or isolated intestinal transplants were performed in recipients.

The data were produced by immunoSEQ multiplex PCR, yet TCRdb's version contains in-frame clones alone and is incomplete. Of some 46,000 clones in the sample, 90% to 95% were seen once. Study-wide points: Early post-transplant HvG declines tracked with peak circulating GvH clone levels. In patients with graft-donor T cell macrochimerism, allograft graft-versus-host to host-versus-graft clonal ratios were high.

A word on this clone: Its matching antigen is unknown.

Per germline, CDR1 SEHNR and CDR2 FQNEAQ (reference sequence). CDR3 length: 17 residues. J lost 1 base, V lost 3 bases, and 8 bases had no gene match. The J gene is TRBJ2-7, the V gene TRBV7-9; 11 bases map to TRBD2. The specimen was PBMCs, collected around 27 months after a first intestinal transplant, on the day of a second. This TCR was recovered from a human patient who received an intestinal transplant, so some T cells may come from the graft donor. This chain's CDR3 is CASSLGLAGGPSYEQYF. The DNA for the CDR3 is TGTGCCAGCAGCTTGGGGCTAGCGGGAGGACCTTCCTACGAGCAGTACTTC. Full variable domain (remainder filled in from reference TRBV7-9 and TRBJ2-7): DTGVSQNPRHKITKRGQNVTFRCDPISEHNRLYWYRQTLGQGPEFLTYFQNEAQLEKSRLLSDRFSAERPKGSFSTLEIQRTEQGDSAMYLCASSLGLAGGPSYEQYFGPGTRLTVT.